The 8 T cell receptor beta chains below come from one sample, sequenced in a study of cytomegalovirus exposure and HLA in healthy donors. The PCR contained 60 Vbeta and 13 Jbeta primers. The table came from immunoSEQ multiplex PCR; TCRdb's copy has only in-frame clones and leaves some out. The sample yields about 90,000 clones, 70% to 85% seen once. Sequenced: PBMCs. Receptor source: a man younger than 35 in good health and CMV-seronegative.

This clone appeared once. The chain has TRBV10-2 and TRBJ1-5; a weak D match, TRBD1 (6 bases). This CDR3 spans 16 amino acids. V dropped 3 bases and J dropped 0 bases, with 12 bases sitting between them. Per the germline V gene, CDR1 is WSHSY and CDR2 is SAAADI. This CDR3 is CASSDHGGASNQPQHF. As DNA, the CDR3 is TGCGCCAGCAGTGACCATGGGGGGGCTAGCAATCAGCCCCAGCATTTT.

This chain links TRBV7-9 with TRBJ1-6; perhaps TRBD1 as D (5 bases). The CDR3 is made up of 16 amino acids. Germline V gene sequence: CDR1 SEHNR, CDR2 FQNEAQ (reference sequence). With 1 base removed from V and 9 bases from J, the gap between germline ends came to 16 bases. CDR3 loop: CASSLVLGQGSSPLHF. The CDR3 nucleotides are TGTGCCAGCAGCTTAGTACTGGGGCAGGGATCTTCACCCCTCCACTTT.

The rearrangement uses TRBV11-2 and TRBJ2-1, with TRBD2 matching 8 bases. Losses at the gene ends were 2 bases for V and 5 bases for J; bases not matched to a gene: 5. Germline CDR1 reads SGHAT; CDR2 reads FQNNGV. The CDR3 has 15 residues. The CDR3 here is CASSLLAGFHNEQFF. The CDR3 DNA reads TGTGCCAGCAGCTTATTAGCGGGGTTTCACAATGAGCAGTTCTTC.

The chain links TRBV27 to TRBJ1-2; D perhaps matches TRBD1 (5 bases). Germline values: CDR1 MNHEY, CDR2 SMNVEV (reference sequence). The CDR3 contains 17 residues. Trimming left V 1 base short and J 2 bases short, with 17 bases between. CDR3 sequence reads: CASSLYSTGVLNYGYTF. The CDR3 bases are TGTGCCAGCAGTTTATATTCAACGGGGGTCTTGAACTATGGCTACACCTTC.

The gene calls are TRBV7-8 and TRBJ2-5; TRBD2 is a possible D gene (5 bases). Looked up from germline, CDR1 is SGHVS and CDR2 is FQNEAQ. The CDR3 has 14 residues. V was cut by 5 bases and J by 5 bases, with 15 bases left in between. CDR3 DNA sequence: TGTGCCAGCAGCACCCGCAAGCCGGGGGAGACCCAGTACTTC. This gives the protein CASSTRKPGETQYF.

The CDR3 sequence: CASSLGSGTSNGYTF. The CDR3 DNA is TGCGCCAGCAGCTTGGGGTCCGGGACATCTAATGGCTACACCTTC. This chain joins TRBV5-1 and TRBJ1-2; perhaps TRBD1 as D (6 bases). The CDR3 spans 15 residues. Trimming cost V 0 bases and J 6 bases, with 15 bases left between them. Germline CDR1 and CDR2: SGHRS and YFSETQ.

This chain connects TRBV27 to TRBJ2-7, with TRBD1 as a possible D gene (6 bases). The CDR3 extends over 15 amino acids. Germline loops: CDR1 MNHEY, CDR2 SMNVEV (reference sequence). Trimming pared 7 bases from V and 3 bases from J, leaving 19 bases between. The CDR3 DNA follows: TGTGCCAGCACTCCCCGCCCCGGGACAAACTACGAGCAGTACTTC. This gives the protein CASTPRPGTNYEQYF.

Concerning this clone: Mismatch with germline at one junction end may stem from a read error. The chain is built from TRBV7-7 and TRBJ2-2; 7 bases match TRBD1. The V gene's germline CDR1 is SSHAT and CDR2 FNYEAQ (reference sequence). CDR3 length: 18 residues. The CDR3 DNA sequence: TGTGCTAGCAGCTTATTTCCCCCGGGGACAGCGAACACCGGGGAGCTGTTTTTT. This codes for CASSLFPPGTANTGELFF.